This T cell receptor (beta chain) was sequenced during a study of T cell changes during pregnancy in multiple sclerosis. Per germline, CDR1 MDHEN and CDR2 SYDVKM. The ends were cut back, 5 bases at V and 6 bases at J, with 10 bases in the middle. This CDR3 is built from 13 residues. Measured with immunoSEQ multiplex PCR; TCRdb has only the in-frame clones, and not every one. Among about 71,000 clones listed, around nine tenths were seen once. The clonotype comes from a female donor with multiple sclerosis, enrolled in a pregnancy study. This chain links TRBV28 with TRBJ2-2; D not resolved. This specimen was peripheral blood, taken in the third trimester of pregnancy. The CDR3 region is CASSVNYAGELFF. CDR3 in DNA: TGTGCCAGCAGTGTCAACTATGCCGGGGAGCTGTTTTTT.